This T cell receptor (beta chain) was retrieved from a study of spatial heterogeneity in lung cancer. Study conclusions and caveats: Tracking of tumor mutation counts was seen in expanded intratumoral alpha and beta TCR counts.

TCRdb itself ran the 5' RACE reads through MiXCR, one entry per CDR3 protein. The sample shows about 29,000 distinct CDR3 sequences, roughly 6.9% of them seen only once. About this clonotype itself: Its antigen is currently unknown. A single base separates this from a much larger clone, so it may be a read error.

Described time point: sample taken at primary tumor resection. The CDR3 length is 13 residues. Looked up from germline, CDR1 is DFQATT and CDR2 is SNEGSKA (reference sequence). The clonotype was recovered from a male donor with early-stage non-small cell lung cancer. This specimen was lung tumor tissue, taken at surgery. This sequence joins TRBV20-1 and TRBJ1-2; possible D gene TRBD1, 6 bases. In DNA, the CDR3 is TGCAATGCTAGAGATTGGGCAGGGGACGGCTACACCTTC. It specifies CNARDWAGDGYTF.